These 19 T cell receptor beta chains were all obtained from the same sample, sequenced in a study of blood T cell repertoires in COVID-19. The table came from immunoSEQ multiplex PCR; TCRdb's copy has only in-frame clones and leaves some out. The sample contains 300,000 to 400,000 clones, 90% of which appear only once. Specimen: PBMCs or T cells enriched from blood (not recorded which). All receptors derive from a man aged 55 to 70 who had recovered from COVID-19.

The V gene is TRBV7-9, the J gene TRBJ2-2, with D possibly matching TRBD1 (6 bases). With 4 bases removed from V and 7 bases from J, the gap between germline ends came to 16 bases. From germline, CDR1 is SEHNR and CDR2 FQNEAQ (reference sequence). CDR3 length: 15 residues. CDR3 sequence reads: CASSSPTGNLGELFF. The DNA of the CDR3 is TGTGCCAGCAGCTCCCCCACAGGGAATCTCGGGGAGCTGTTTTTT.

The chain combines TRBV5-1 with TRBJ2-1; D may be TRBD2 (5 bases). Germline V gene sequence: CDR1 SGHRS, CDR2 YFSETQ. This CDR3 region has 17 residues. Trimming cost V 7 bases and J 0 bases, with 20 bases left between them. CDR3 loop: CASRREGSASSYNEQFF. In DNA, the CDR3 is TGCGCCAGCCGACGTGAGGGTAGCGCCTCCTCCTACAATGAGCAGTTCTTC. Full variable domain (rest looked up from reference TRBV5-1 and TRBJ2-1): KAGVTQTPRYLIKTRGQQVTLSCSPISGHRSVSWYQQTPGQGLQFLFEYFSETQRNKGNFPGRFSGRQFSNSRSEMNVSTLELGDSALYLCASRREGSASSYNEQFFGPGTRLTVL.

The genes are TRBV7-3 and TRBJ2-2, with 9 bases matching TRBD1. The V segment lost 1 base and the J segment 5 bases; nucleotides outside the gene matches: 5. The germline V gene has CDR1 SGHTA and CDR2 FQGTGA. The CDR3 spans 16 residues. For the CDR3, the DNA is TGTGCCAGCAGCTTAAGTTCGGGACAGGGAACCGGGGAGCTGTTTTTT. This codes for CASSLSSGQGTGELFF.

The chain is built from TRBV5-1 and TRBJ2-3; 11 bases fit TRBD2. Germline values: CDR1 SGHRS, CDR2 YFSETQ. J lost 3 bases, V lost 4 bases, and 7 bases had no gene match. The CDR3 spans 16 residues. CDR3: CASSPRTSGLTDTQYF. CDR3 DNA: TGCGCCAGCAGCCCCCGGACTAGCGGGTTAACAGATACGCAGTATTTT.

This clone was detected only once. The chain uses TRBV28 and TRBJ2-1, with a tentative D call TRBD1 (8 bases). Trimming cost V 6 bases and J 12 bases, with 21 bases left between them. The germline CDR1 and CDR2 sequences are MDHEN and SYDVKM. The CDR3 sequence is 14 residues long. CDR3 sequence (DNA): TGTGCCAGCAGCCCTGGACAGGGAGGGGGAGGGCAGTTCTTC. Amino acids: CASSPGQGGGGQFF.

This chain links TRBV6-5 with TRBJ1-4; 8 nucleotides match TRBD1. The CDR3 is 15 residues long. Trimming took 2 bases from V and 8 from J; bases not matched to a gene: 7. Germline-derived CDR1 and CDR2 are MNHEY and SVGAGI. DNA of the CDR3: TGTGCCAGCAGTTACGCCGGGACAGGACCCGAAAAACTGTTTTTT. Translated, it gives CASSYAGTGPEKLFF.

This chain joins TRBV15 and TRBJ1-6; 8 bases align to TRBD1. The CDR3 has 16 amino acids. Germline V gene data show CDR1 as LNHNV and CDR2 as YYDKDF (reference sequence). V dropped 1 base and J dropped 9; count of bases not matched to a gene: 8. This chain's CDR3 is CATSRGRQGILSPLHF. The DNA for the CDR3 is TGTGCCACCAGCAGAGGAAGACAGGGGATTCTTTCACCCCTCCACTTT.

This clone was seen a single time. The CDR3 nucleotides read TGTGCCAGCAGCCCCGACAGGACCGAAGCTTTCTTT. Its protein is CASSPDRTEAFF. This sequence joins TRBV11-3 and TRBJ1-1; maybe TRBD1 (6 bases). This CDR3 contains 12 residues. The V and J ends lost 5 bases and 8 bases respectively, with 12 bases between them. CDR1 is SGHNT and CDR2 is YENEEA in the germline V gene. Together with reference TRBV11-3 and TRBJ1-1, the CDR3 gives the full variable domain: EAGVVQSPRYKIIEKKQPVAFWCNPISGHNTLYWYLQNLGQGPELLIRYENEEAVDDSQLPKDRFSAERLKGVDSTLKIQPAELGDSAVYLCASSPDRTEAFFGQGTRLTVV.

The chain uses TRBV4-2 and TRBJ1-4, with a tentative D call TRBD1 (5 bases). CDR3 length: 16 residues. Trimming pared 4 bases from V and 0 bases from J, leaving 12 bases between. Germline V gives CDR1 LGHNA, CDR2 YNFKEQ. CDR3 nucleotides: TGTGCCAGCAGCCCAGGGTCGGGGGCAACTAATGAAAAACTGTTTTTT. Encoded protein: CASSPGSGATNEKLFF.

This clone was seen just once. The chain is built from TRBV4-1 and TRBJ1-4, with a weak D call TRBD1 (6 bases). Trimming removed 2 bases at V and 10 bases at J, with 17 bases between. The CDR3 spans 15 residues. Germline CDR1 and CDR2: MGHRA and YSYEKL. CDR3 amino acids: CASSQTTGTMGKLFF. CDR3 coding DNA: TGCGCCAGCAGCCAAACAACAGGGACAATGGGAAAACTGTTTTTT.

The CDR3 loop is CASTSSTDTQYF. In DNA form, the CDR3 reads TGTGCCAGCACCTCTAGCACAGATACGCAGTATTTT. The chain couples TRBV6-5 to TRBJ2-3; unclear D gene. V was trimmed by 7 bases and J by 0 bases, leaving 5 bases between them. The CDR3 consists of 12 residues. The germline gives CDR1 MNHEY, CDR2 SVGAGI.

This clone has more than one count but fewer than ten. V usage is TRBV18 and J usage is TRBJ2-1, with 11 nucleotides matching TRBD2. Germline loops: CDR1 KGHSH, CDR2 LQKENI. CDR3 length equals 15 residues. The V segment lost 3 bases and the J segment 7 bases; nucleotides outside the gene matches: 5. This chain's CDR3 is CASSPRTSGWNEQFF. CDR3 DNA: TGTGCCAGCTCACCTAGGACTAGCGGGTGGAATGAGCAGTTCTTC.

The CDR3 region has the DNA TGCGCCAGCAGCTTTAGCGGGGAAGAGACCCAGTACTTC. It translates to CASSFSGEETQYF. V gene TRBV10-1 combines with J gene TRBJ2-5; 8 bases align to TRBD2. The junction had 3 bases not matched to a gene; V was cut back by 6 bases and J by 3 bases. Germline V lookup: CDR1 WNHNN, CDR2 SYGVQD (reference sequence). This CDR3 is built from 13 residues.

CDR3 nucleotides: TGTGCCAGCAGGGGACAGGGGATGGATGGCGAGCAGTACTTC. It translates to CASRGQGMDGEQYF. The chain joins TRBV27 to TRBJ2-7, with 10 nucleotides matching TRBD1. This CDR3 is built from 14 residues. Germline V gives CDR1 MNHEY, CDR2 SMNVEV (reference sequence). The J segment lost 6 bases and the V segment lost 6 bases, leaving 8 bases of the junction unmatched.

V is TRBV18 and J is TRBJ1-1; TRBD1 matches at 7 bases. The CDR3 is made up of 14 amino acids. Germline CDR1 KGHSH, CDR2 LQKENI. Unmatched junction bases numbered 3, after V lost 4 bases and J lost 1 base. CDR3 nucleotides: TGTGCCAGCTCACGAGGACAGGCGAACACTGAAGCTTTCTTT. The encoded protein is CASSRGQANTEAFF.

V usage is TRBV10-1 and J usage is TRBJ2-1, with 11 bases matching TRBD2. V lost 5 bases, J lost 6 bases, and 3 bases stayed unmatched. Germline values: CDR1 WNHNN, CDR2 SYGVQD (reference sequence). This CDR3 is 14 amino acids long. In DNA, the CDR3 is TGCGCCAGCAGTAATAGCGGGAGGGCCAATGAGCAGTTCTTC. Its translation is CASSNSGRANEQFF.

V and J are TRBV6-5 and TRBJ1-1; no reliable D call. The V end was cut by 3 bases, the J end by 8 bases, with 19 bases between. CDR1 MNHEY and CDR2 SVGAGI come from the germline V gene. CDR3 size: 15 residues. CDR3 residues: CASSYNTGRPPEAFF. The CDR3 DNA is TGTGCCAGCAGTTATAATACTGGGAGGCCTCCAGAAGCTTTCTTT.

This clone has just a few counts. The J gene is TRBJ2-1, the V gene TRBV6-6; 8 nucleotides match TRBD2. Per the germline V gene, CDR1 is MNHNY and CDR2 is SVGAGI (reference sequence). The CDR3 contains 17 residues. Trimming took 5 bases from V and 4 from J; bases not matched to a gene: 13. CDR3 loop: CASSLVGLAGGYNEQFF. The CDR3 DNA reads as TGTGCCAGCAGTCTCGTGGGTTTGGCGGGGGGATACAATGAGCAGTTCTTC.

The genes are TRBV30 and TRBJ1-1; tentative D call: TRBD1 (5 bases). CDR1 GTSNPN and CDR2 SVGIG come from the germline V gene (reference sequence). V was pared by 2 bases and J by 4 bases, with 11 bases between. The CDR3 runs 13 residues. The CDR3 protein is CAWSRGLSTEAFF. In nucleotides, the CDR3 is TGTGCCTGGAGTAGGGGATTGAGCACTGAAGCTTTCTTT.